The 32 T cell receptor beta chains below all came from one sample that was sequenced in a study of blood T cells in healthy people across ages. The use of a sample-barcoded 5' primer and a J-beta primer mix characterized a second PCR of about 7 to 12 cycles. MiXCR was run by TCRdb on the 5' RACE reads, yielding one entry per CDR3 protein. The table has about 900,000 distinct CDR3 sequences, about 59% seen once. Sequenced material: blood. These receptors were taken from a young man in good health.

This chain joins TRBV6-2 or TRBV6-3 and TRBJ2-1; D gene ambiguous. The CDR3 is 11 amino acids. The V end lost 10 bases, the J end lost 8 bases, and 12 bases lay between the germline ends. Germline lookup yields CDR1 MNHEY and CDR2 SVGEGT. The CDR3 nucleotides read TGTGCCACCAGCCTGGCCCATGAGCAGTTCTTC. This translates into CATSLAHEQFF.

The gene calls are TRBV5-1 and TRBJ2-1, with TRBD1 matching over 9 bases. This CDR3 has 15 amino acids. Germline V gene data show CDR1 as SGHRS and CDR2 as YFSETQ. Losses at the gene ends were 4 bases for V and 9 bases for J; bases not matched to a gene: 11. The CDR3 nucleotides read TGCGCCAGCAGCAACGGCGGGACAGGGCCCACTGAGCAGTTCTTC. Its translation: CASSNGGTGPTEQFF.

The chain couples TRBV4-3 to TRBJ1-2; 12 nucleotides align to TRBD1. V shed 9 bases and J 1 base; nucleotides not matched to a gene: 9. The CDR3 sequence is 16 residues long. The germline gives CDR1 LGHNA, CDR2 YSLEER. For the CDR3, the DNA is TGCGCCAGTTCCCCGGGACAGGGGGCTCGTAACTATGGCTACACCTTC. It specifies CASSPGQGARNYGYTF.

The chain is built from TRBV7-8 and TRBJ2-7; TRBD1 or TRBD2 may be the D gene (5 bases each). There are 16 residues in the CDR3. V was pared by 1 base and J by 3 bases, with 16 bases between. Germline CDR1 reads SGHVS; CDR2 reads FQNEAQ. The CDR3 DNA is TGTGCCAGCAGCTTAGTAGGGGTGGGGGTCAACTACGAGCAGTACTTC. It yields the protein CASSLVGVGVNYEQYF. Based on the CDR3 plus reference TRBV7-8 and TRBJ2-7, the full variable domain is GAGVSQSPRYKVAKRGQDVALRCDPISGHVSLFWYQQALGQGPEFLTYFQNEAQLDKSGLPSDRFFAERPEGSVSTLKIQRTQQEDSAVYLCASSLVGVGVNYEQYFGPGTRLTVT.

The chain joins TRBV7-2 to TRBJ2-4; 9 nucleotides align to TRBD2. Germline V gives CDR1 SGHTA, CDR2 FQGNSA. The CDR3 extends over 14 amino acids. J gave up 9 bases and V 4 bases, and 7 bases lay outside the gene matches. The CDR3 nucleotides are TGTGCCAGCAGCTCGAGCGGGGGGTTAGGCATTCAGTACTTC. It codes for CASSSSGGLGIQYF.

This clonotype was detected a few times. The chain is built from TRBV12-3 or TRBV12-4 and TRBJ2-3; weak D call: TRBD2 (6 bases). This CDR3 comprises 14 residues. Trimming left V 3 bases short and J 4 bases short, with 11 bases between. The CDR3: CASSFGASADTQYF. DNA for the CDR3: TGTGCCAGCAGTTTCGGGGCTAGCGCAGATACGCAGTATTTT.

The V call is TRBV4-2, the J call TRBJ2-5; maybe TRBD2 (5 bases). Per the germline V gene, CDR1 is LGHNA and CDR2 is YNFKEQ. This CDR3 has 14 amino acids. V was cut by 4 bases and J by 2 bases, with 11 bases left in between. The CDR3 sequence: CASSRGADQETQYF. For the CDR3, the DNA is TGTGCCAGCAGCCGAGGAGCGGATCAAGAGACCCAGTACTTC.

The rearrangement uses TRBV7-2 and TRBJ2-5, with 10 bases lining up with TRBD2. The assigned J gene may be wrong: the sequence end matches TRBJ2-7 better. The CDR3 is made up of 17 amino acids. CDR1 is SGHTA and CDR2 is FQGNSA in the germline V gene. CDR3 residues: CASSFLSSGGADYEQYF. The CDR3 DNA sequence: TGTGCCAGCAGCTTTCTTTCCAGCGGGGGGGCCGACTACGAGCAGTACTTC.

V usage is TRBV4-2 and J usage is TRBJ2-1; the D gene is possibly TRBD1 (6 bases). Trimming pared 0 bases from V and 10 bases from J, leaving 10 bases between. From germline, CDR1 is LGHNA and CDR2 YNFKEQ. The CDR3 runs to 13 residues. This CDR3 reads CASSQEIRGEQFF. Written as DNA, the CDR3 is TGTGCCAGCAGCCAAGAAATTAGGGGGGAGCAGTTCTTC.

V and J are TRBV11-1 and TRBJ1-2; D unresolved. Trimming pared 1 base from V and 1 base from J, leaving 10 bases between. Germline CDR1 reads SGHAT; CDR2 reads FQDESV (reference sequence). The CDR3 has 15 residues. The CDR3 here is CASSLGDTFNYGYTF. As DNA, the CDR3 is TGTGCCAGCAGCTTAGGAGACACGTTTAACTATGGCTACACCTTC. Filled out from reference TRBV11-1 and TRBJ1-2, the complete variable domain reads EAEVAQSPRYKITEKSQAVAFWCDPISGHATLYWYRQILGQGPELLVQFQDESVVDDSQLPKDRFSAERLKGVDSTLKIQPAELGDSAMYLCASSLGDTFNYGYTFGSGTRLTVV.

This chain joins TRBV25-1 and TRBJ2-2; no reliable D call. CDR3 length: 14 amino acids. V was shortened by 2 bases and J by 3 bases, with 7 bases between the two germline ends. Per the germline V gene, CDR1 is MGHDK and CDR2 is SYGVNS. CDR3: CASSEMGYTGELFF. Written as DNA, the CDR3 is TGTGCCAGCAGTGAAATGGGTTACACCGGGGAGCTGTTTTTT.

J is TRBJ2-1 and V is TRBV12-3 or TRBV12-4; D remains unclear. CDR3 length: 12 amino acids. Trimming shortened V by 1 base and J by 8 bases, and 6 bases separated the two germline ends. The CDR3 here is CASSLEIYEQFF. CDR3 sequence (DNA): TGTGCCAGCAGTTTAGAAATATATGAGCAGTTCTTC.

The V and J genes are TRBV3-1 and TRBJ1-1; D might be TRBD1 (5 bases). V lost 4 bases to trimming and J lost 6 bases, with 12 bases between them. The CDR3 has 13 residues. Germline CDR1 reads LGHDT; CDR2 reads YNNKEL (reference sequence). For the CDR3, the DNA is TGTGCCAGCAGCCTACCCCCAGGGTCTGAAGCTTTCTTT. Translated, it gives CASSLPPGSEAFF.

The rearrangement links TRBV7-8 to TRBJ1-5; 9 nucleotides align to TRBD1. Germline lookup yields CDR1 SGHVS and CDR2 FQNEAQ. Trimming at V came to 5 bases and at J to 7 bases, leaving 6 bases not matched to a gene. The CDR3 loop spans 14 amino acids. CDR3: CASSLGTGQQPQHF. The CDR3 DNA is TGTGCCAGCAGCCTAGGGACAGGGCAACAGCCCCAGCATTTT.

V gene TRBV9 combines with J gene TRBJ2-4; a possible D gene is TRBD2 (7 bases). Near its end, the DNA agrees better with TRBJ2-7, so the J call may be wrong. There are 15 residues in the CDR3. Germline-derived CDR1 and CDR2 are SGDLS and YYNGEE. The chain's CDR3 is CASSVVAGAPYEQYF. The CDR3 DNA follows: TGTGCCAGCAGCGTAGTGGCGGGGGCCCCCTACGAGCAGTACTTC.

The CDR3 loop is CASSYSGAKRGDTQYF. The CDR3 nucleotides are TGTGCCAGCAGTTACTCTGGTGCTAAGCGGGGAGATACGCAGTATTTT. V and J are TRBV6-2 or TRBV6-3 and TRBJ2-3; 7 positions match TRBD2. The V and J ends lost 0 bases and 5 bases, in that order; junction bases with no gene match: 8. Germline CDR1 reads MNHEY; CDR2 reads SVGEGT. The CDR3 spans 16 residues.

In its sample, this clonotype was seen a few times. V usage is TRBV7-2 and J usage is TRBJ1-2; D is uncertain. Trimming removed 2 bases at V and 4 bases at J, with 8 bases between. This CDR3 is 13 amino acids long. CDR1 SGHTA and CDR2 FQGNSA come from the germline V gene. CDR3 amino acids: CASSLPGGYGYTF. The CDR3 DNA is TGTGCCAGCAGCTTACCAGGCGGCTATGGCTACACCTTC.

This clonotype was detected a few times. The rearrangement uses TRBV20-1 and TRBJ1-5, with TRBD1 matching over 9 bases. The CDR3 is 15 amino acids. The ends lost 1 base at V and 7 bases at J; junction bases unmatched: 8. Germline V gives CDR1 DFQATT, CDR2 SNEGSKA (reference sequence). In nucleotides, the CDR3 is TGCAGTGCTAGAGGGGGGGGACAGGGAGTACAGCCCCAGCATTTT. Its protein is CSARGGGQGVQPQHF.

DNA of the CDR3: TGTGCCAGCGGGAGAGGGAAGGGCGAGCAGTACTTC. Translating it yields CASGRGKGEQYF. The rearrangement links TRBV27 to TRBJ2-5; weak D call: TRBD2 (5 bases). The last part of the DNA fits TRBJ2-7 better; the J call may be wrong. The CDR3 is made up of 12 amino acids. Germline V gene sequence: CDR1 MNHEY, CDR2 SMNVEV (reference sequence).

This sequence joins TRBV28 and TRBJ2-3; D is perhaps TRBD1 (6 bases). The CDR3 loop spans 18 amino acids. V shed 2 bases and J shed 1 base, with 19 bases lying between them. Germline CDR1 is MDHEN and CDR2 is SYDVKM. The CDR3 spells CASSLELQGGIGTDTQYF. As DNA, the CDR3 is TGTGCCAGCAGTTTAGAACTCCAAGGGGGTATCGGCACAGATACGCAGTATTTT.

As concerns this clonotype: A read error may account for a junction end that differs from germline. The chain recombines TRBV11-3 with TRBJ2-3, with D possibly TRBD2 on 5 matching bases. Germline V gene sequence: CDR1 SGHNT, CDR2 YENEEA. The CDR3 loop spans 15 amino acids. CDR3 coding DNA: TGTGCCGGCAGCTTAAACCCCTCCGGGGCAGATACGCAGTATTTT. This codes for CAGSLNPSGADTQYF.

V and J are TRBV7-2 and TRBJ2-5; D unclear. Germline V gene sequence: CDR1 SGHTA, CDR2 FQGNSA. CDR3 length: 15 residues. Trimming shortened V by 2 bases and J by 0 bases, and 10 bases separated the two germline ends. DNA of the CDR3: TGTGCCAGCAGCTTAACTGACGGAAACCAAGAGACCCAGTACTTC. Translating it yields CASSLTDGNQETQYF.

CDR3 in amino acids: CASSQGGRGTMAGELFF. The CDR3 DNA is TGTGCCAGCAGCCAAGGGGGCCGGGGCACCATGGCCGGGGAGCTGTTTTTT. The chain has TRBV4-2 and TRBJ2-2; D tentatively fits TRBD1 or TRBD2 (5 bases each). The CDR3 consists of 17 residues. CDR1 and CDR2 (germline): LGHNA, YNFKEQ. The V gene lost 1 base and the J gene lost 6 bases, with 18 bases spanning the gap.

V gene TRBV7-9 combines with J gene TRBJ2-7; 8 bases match TRBD1. The J segment lost 5 bases and the V segment lost 5 bases, leaving 8 bases of the junction unmatched. Germline lookup yields CDR1 SEHNR and CDR2 FQNEAQ (reference sequence). The CDR3 contains 14 residues. This chain's CDR3 is CASSQTGVSNEQYF. CDR3 DNA: TGTGCCAGCAGCCAGACAGGGGTCTCGAACGAGCAGTACTTC.

The V call is TRBV5-1, the J call TRBJ2-7; 12 nucleotides agree with TRBD1. Germline lookup yields CDR1 SGHRS and CDR2 YFSETQ. The CDR3 extends over 15 amino acids. V dropped 1 base and J dropped 5; count of bases not matched to a gene: 4. The CDR3 loop is CASSLTGTGGDEQYF. CDR3 in DNA: TGCGCCAGCAGCTTGACCGGGACAGGGGGCGACGAGCAGTACTTC. Based on the CDR3 plus reference TRBV5-1 and TRBJ2-7, the full variable domain is KAGVTQTPRYLIKTRGQQVTLSCSPISGHRSVSWYQQTPGQGLQFLFEYFSETQRNKGNFPGRFSGRQFSNSRSEMNVSTLELGDSALYLCASSLTGTGGDEQYFGPGTRLTVT.

J is TRBJ2-1 and V is TRBV4-2; TRBD1 matches 7 bases. Germline CDR1 reads LGHNA; CDR2 reads YNFKEQ. V shed 4 bases, J shed 5 bases, and the junction held 8 bases outside the gene matches. This CDR3 spans 15 amino acids. The CDR3 loop is CASSRDLTGDNEQFF. CDR3 DNA sequence: TGTGCCAGCAGCCGCGACCTTACAGGGGACAATGAGCAGTTCTTC.

The rearrangement uses TRBV7-2 and TRBJ2-3; possibly TRBD1 for D (5 bases). CDR3 length: 14 residues. Trimming shortened V by 5 bases and J by 0 bases, and 9 bases separated the two germline ends. Per germline, CDR1 SGHTA and CDR2 FQGNSA. For the CDR3, the DNA is TGTGCCAGCAGCCGACAGCGAAGCACAGATACGCAGTATTTT. Translation gives CASSRQRSTDTQYF.

The chain is built from TRBV10-3 and TRBJ2-1, with TRBD2 matching over 8 bases. CDR3 length equals 11 residues. CDR1 and CDR2 from the germline V gene are ENHRY and SYGVKD. The V gene end was trimmed by 10 bases and the J gene end by 13 bases; junction bases not matched to a gene: 9. The CDR3 loop reads CATLAGREQFF. Here the CDR3 DNA reads TGTGCCACCTTAGCGGGGCGCGAACAGTTCTTC.

The V and J genes are TRBV7-9 and TRBJ1-2; 8 nucleotides line up with TRBD1. The V and J ends lost 0 bases and 4 bases, in that order; junction bases with no gene match: 13. Germline assignment: CDR1 SEHNR and CDR2 FQNEAQ (reference sequence). This CDR3 is built from 18 residues. This CDR3 is CASSLAFQGALVTYGYTF. The CDR3 region has the DNA TGTGCCAGCAGCTTAGCTTTCCAGGGGGCTTTAGTCACCTATGGCTACACCTTC.

This sequence joins TRBV4-3 and TRBJ2-1; 7 nucleotides match TRBD1. The J call may be mistaken, given a closer DNA end match to TRBJ2-4. CDR1 is LGHNA and CDR2 is YSLEER in the germline V gene. This CDR3 region has 13 residues. Here the CDR3 reads CASSQRWGQIQYF. For the CDR3, the DNA is TGCGCCAGCAGCCAAAGGTGGGGACAGATTCAGTACTTC.

The table lists this clonotype with a few counts. The J gene is TRBJ2-7, the V gene TRBV7-2, with 10 bases fitting TRBD2. The germline gives CDR1 SGHTA, CDR2 FQGNSA. The CDR3 is made up of 15 amino acids. The V segment lost 0 bases and the J segment 6 bases; nucleotides outside the gene matches: 5. This CDR3 is CASSLASGRQGEQYF. In DNA form, the CDR3 reads TGTGCCAGCAGCTTAGCTAGCGGGAGGCAGGGCGAGCAGTACTTC.

V and J are TRBV4-3 and TRBJ1-3; D is uncertain. Trimming removed 1 base at V and 4 bases at J, with 26 bases between. Germline V gives CDR1 LGHNA, CDR2 YSLEER. The CDR3 spans 20 residues. The CDR3 protein is CASSQVEGRHSYVAGNTIYF. CDR3 coding DNA: TGCGCCAGCAGCCAAGTAGAAGGAAGGCACAGCTATGTAGCGGGAAACACCATATATTTT.